The next 10 T cell receptor beta chains were all read from a single sample in a study of blood T cell repertoires in COVID-19. This table comes from immunoSEQ multiplex PCR, and its TCRdb copy is limited to in-frame clones, with some not included. This sample has 140,000 to 150,000 clones, with over 70% found just once. What was sequenced was peripheral blood. The receptors were gathered from a man aged 70-80 years who had recovered from COVID-19.

The chain links TRBV7-2 to TRBJ2-1; D might be TRBD2 (5 bases). Per germline, CDR1 SGHTA and CDR2 FQGNSA. This CDR3 has 15 amino acids. V lost 2 bases and J 2 bases, leaving 10 bases between the germline ends. As DNA, the CDR3 is TGTGCCAGCAGCTTACTCCCCGGGGCCTACAATGAGCAGTTCTTC. This encodes CASSLLPGAYNEQFF.

This clone was picked up one time. The CDR3 here is CASSSRGRGLTGELFF. The DNA of the CDR3 is TGTGCCAGCAGCTCCCGTGGCAGGGGGCTCACCGGGGAGCTGTTTTTT. This chain uses TRBV11-3 with TRBJ2-2; 8 positions match TRBD1. V shed 4 bases, J shed 4 bases, and the junction held 8 bases outside the gene matches. CDR3 length equals 16 residues. Germline assignment: CDR1 SGHNT and CDR2 YENEEA.

The V gene is TRBV4-2, the J gene TRBJ1-5; D is undetermined. CDR1 LGHNA and CDR2 YNFKEQ come from the germline V gene. V lost 0 bases and J 2 bases, leaving 8 bases between the germline ends. The CDR3 contains 15 residues. In DNA, the CDR3 is TGTGCCAGCAGCCAAGACGGTCAGGGCAATCAGCCCCAGCATTTT. It yields the protein CASSQDGQGNQPQHF.

This rearrangement joins TRBV7-6 to TRBJ2-1; the match to TRBD2 covers 10 bases. The V segment lost 2 bases and the J segment 3 bases; nucleotides outside the gene matches: 4. The CDR3 consists of 16 residues. CDR1 is SGHVS and CDR2 is FNYEAQ in the germline V gene. The CDR3 loop is CASSLNGLADYNEQFF. The CDR3 DNA follows: TGTGCCAGCAGCTTAAACGGACTAGCGGACTACAATGAGCAGTTCTTC.

J is TRBJ1-5 and V is TRBV9, with unresolved D. CDR1 SGDLS and CDR2 YYNGEE come from the germline V gene. V lost 7 bases to trimming and J lost 0 bases, with 11 bases between them. The CDR3 runs 14 residues. CDR3 sequence (DNA): TGTGCCAGCCCTCTCGGGTATAGCAATCAGCCCCAGCATTTT. Residues: CASPLGYSNQPQHF.

The chain is built from TRBV2 and TRBJ2-7, with D perhaps matching TRBD2 (6 bases). The CDR3 runs to 14 residues. CDR1 and CDR2 (germline): SNHLY, FYNNEI. Trimming pared 0 bases from V and 7 bases from J, leaving 13 bases between. The CDR3 reads CASSEAGRGVEQYF. In DNA, the CDR3 is TGTGCCAGCAGTGAAGCGGGGCGGGGCGTGGAGCAGTACTTC.

The CDR3 nucleotides read TGTGCCAGCAGCGTGGAAGGGAGCTCCGGGGAGCTGTTTTTT. Amino acid sequence: CASSVEGSSGELFF. V usage is TRBV9 and J usage is TRBJ2-2; D is possibly TRBD2 (5 bases). V was clipped by 2 bases and J by 6 bases, with 11 bases between them. CDR1 SGDLS and CDR2 YYNGEE come from the germline V gene. This CDR3 comprises 14 residues.

The chain uses TRBV6-5 and TRBJ2-1; D perhaps matches TRBD1 (6 bases). Trimming left V 4 bases short and J 11 bases short, with 12 bases between. In germline, CDR1 is MNHEY, CDR2 SVGAGI. The CDR3 is 12 residues long. Here the CDR3 DNA reads TGTGCCAGCAGTTCCACAGGGTCACAGCAGTTCTTC. It codes for CASSSTGSQQFF.

The chain couples TRBV30 to TRBJ2-7; possibly TRBD1 for D (6 bases). CDR3 length: 13 amino acids. The ends were cut back, 5 bases at V and 3 bases at J, with 14 bases in the middle. The germline V gene encodes CDR1 GTSNPN and CDR2 SVGIG (reference sequence). CDR3 sequence (DNA): TGTGCCTGGGAGTCGGACAGATACTACGAGCAGTACTTC. Amino acids: CAWESDRYYEQYF.

The V call is TRBV3-1 (or the pseudogene TRBV3-2), the J call TRBJ2-6, with TRBD2 matching 9 bases. This CDR3 comprises 19 residues. The germline gives CDR1 LGHDT, CDR2 YNNKEL (reference sequence). J gave up 0 bases and V 4 bases, and 10 bases lay outside the gene matches. The CDR3 sequence is CASSPRGSGSVSGANVLTF. CDR3 nucleotide sequence: TGTGCCAGCAGCCCGCGGGGTAGCGGGAGCGTCTCTGGGGCCAACGTCCTGACTTTC.